This TCR beta chain was profiled in a study of T cell changes during pregnancy in multiple sclerosis. V shed 0 bases and J shed 4 bases, with 7 bases lying between them. The CDR3 covers 14 residues. CDR1 is SGHRS and CDR2 is YFSETQ in the germline V gene. Assay used: immunoSEQ multiplex PCR; TCRdb lists only in-frame clones, some missing. Of about 22,000 clones listed, about 89% are singletons. V is TRBV5-1 and J is TRBJ2-2, with D hard to call. This receptor was identified in a female donor in good health, enrolled as a control in a pregnancy study. The source material was CD4+ T cells from peripheral blood mononuclear cells, sampled in the third trimester of pregnancy. The CDR3 region has the DNA TGCGCCAGCAGCTTGGCAGCGTCCACCGGGGAGCTGTTTTTT. Its translation: CASSLAASTGELFF.